This T cell receptor (beta chain) was observed in a study of beta chain features in type 1 diabetes listed by TCRdb under 2018. Background for the entire study: Mean age, gender distribution, total cell number and subset yield did not differ between patients and healthy donors. A total of about 100,000,000 sorted cells were examined across all samples, and RNA yield correlated strongly with the number of cells per subset. In the study, recently diagnosed type 1 diabetes patients and matched healthy donors were compared on the TCRB repertoires of their sorted circulating CD4+ T cell subsets. Regulatory and stem cell-like memory subsets were isolated from only 8 patients and roughly 8 healthy donors, whereas naive and central memory subsets came from all 30 or so donors.

Including the terminal cysteine and phenylalanine, the CDR3 comprises 15 residues. The CDR3 DNA has 45 bases and is translated from base 1. From the germline V gene, CDR1 is SGHRS and CDR2 is YFSETQ. V ends up 3 bases short and J 2 bases short, with an unmatched junction base count of 8. From each donor, a single peripheral blood sample of about 100 mL on average was drawn into heparinised tubes. A BD FACSAria II was used to sort naive, central memory, regulatory and stem cell-like memory CD4+ T cells with a panel that included CD45RO, CCR7, CD25, CD127, CD95 and CD27. All sorted populations exceeded 98% purity. PBMCs were isolated right away by Lymphoprep density gradient centrifugation and were stained directly, without culture. To minimize batch effects, samples were stained and sorted in pairs, one healthy donor with one patient per experiment. The High Capacity cDNA Reverse Transcription Kit was used to reverse transcribe all of the isolated RNA, meaning that expressed TCRB transcripts were what got sequenced. Deep immunoSEQ sequencing was applied to naive, central memory and regulatory T cell samples, giving an average of roughly 3.5 million total reads per sample. Sorted cells were lysed in RLT buffer and RNA was extracted with DNase-treated RNeasy Micro or Mini kits, depending on cell number. To prevent cross-contamination, every cell subset was processed on its own, while patient and healthy donor samples were processed together. Using the immunoSEQ multiplex PCR, TCRB sequences were amplified from cDNA into 87-bp fragments spanning the CDR3 region. The amplicons were sequenced using the Illumina HiSeq platform. The original pipeline was this. Synthetic template baselines were used to correct PCR bias computationally, reads within Hamming distance 2 were collapsed, and singletons that could not be merged were discarded. By aligning reads against IMGT, V, D and J genes, CDR3 length, and insertions or deletions at six rearrangement sites were assigned. Within each subset, clonotype counts were normalized to sorted cell number, after which true diversity and Gini coefficients were computed with the tcR R package. The overlap coefficient, calculated on TCRB nucleotide sequences, was used to quantify repertoire sharing. Out-of-frame TCRB sequences from naive cells were analyzed as a proxy for the pre-selection repertoire. TCRdb limited this immuneACCESS table to in-frame rearrangements with V and J called. A share of clones is missing; checked studies link under half to unresolved V genes, and the rest is unexplained. The V and J calls and the clone size are those of that table, but D and trimming were determined from the DNA. The sample contains about 620,000 clones, about 16% of them found a single time. The ten most abundant clones make up approximately 0.087% of the sample.

Broad study findings and their caveats: Because cDNA was sequenced instead of genomic DNA, highly expressing activated cells could be over-represented, though the groups showed no difference in activation or CD3 levels. At VDJ recombination sites, patients with type 1 diabetes made fewer insertions and deleted more nucleotides, a pattern implying thymic rearrangement abnormalities. Because small numbers of individuals were included in the HLA sub-analyses, any influence of HLA type on TCRB rearrangement was left unresolved. A moderate but significant shortening of TCRB CDR3 length was observed in type 1 diabetes patients in all four CD4+ subsets. Shorter templates might be favored by PCR, yet because patient and control samples were amplified and corrected together, any such skew would affect both groups equally. Naive, central memory and regulatory TCRB repertoires appeared more similar among patients than among healthy donors.

This clone was seen a handful of times. Its specific antigen is unknown. The input lacks base qualities; no much larger clone sits a single base away. The sample comprised naive CD4+ T cells from blood. The sample's cell subset or site label, decoded: true naive CD4+ T cells. This receptor was obtained from a man in his late teens or twenties in good health. Recombination connected TRBV5-1 to TRBJ2-7; 7 junctional bases match TRBD2. The CDR3 corresponds to CASSSSSGRTYEQYF. In nucleotides, the sequence is TGCGCCAGCAGCTCATCTAGCGGCCGAACCTACGAGCAGTACTTC.